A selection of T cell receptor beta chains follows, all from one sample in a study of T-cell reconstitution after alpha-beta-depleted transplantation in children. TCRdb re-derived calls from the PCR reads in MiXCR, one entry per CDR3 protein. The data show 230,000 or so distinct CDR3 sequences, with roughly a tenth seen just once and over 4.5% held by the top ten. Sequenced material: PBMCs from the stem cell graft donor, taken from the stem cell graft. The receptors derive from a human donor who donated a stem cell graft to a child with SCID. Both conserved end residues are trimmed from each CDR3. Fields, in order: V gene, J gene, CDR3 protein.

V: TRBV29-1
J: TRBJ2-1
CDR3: SVVWAVQF

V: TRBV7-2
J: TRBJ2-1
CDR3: ASSLGVSGGNEQF

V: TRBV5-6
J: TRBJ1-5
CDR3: ASSLAGREEDQPQH

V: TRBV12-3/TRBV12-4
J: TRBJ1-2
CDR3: ASSLARNYGYT

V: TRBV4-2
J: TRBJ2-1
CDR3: ASSQEWAGGAYNEQF

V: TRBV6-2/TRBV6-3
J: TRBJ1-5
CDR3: ASSYAGVKLNLPQH

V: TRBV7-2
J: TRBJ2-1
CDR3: ASSLELARNEQF

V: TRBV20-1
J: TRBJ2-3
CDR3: SARLSSGGAEPDTQY

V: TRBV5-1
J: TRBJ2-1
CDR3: ASSLLLAGASYNEQF

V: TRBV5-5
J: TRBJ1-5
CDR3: ASSLEGGFQPQH

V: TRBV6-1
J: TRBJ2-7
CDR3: ASKRFQGSSYEQY

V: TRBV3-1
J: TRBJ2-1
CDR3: ASGHRIETYNEQF

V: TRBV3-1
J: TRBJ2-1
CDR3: ASRIAGGHNEQF

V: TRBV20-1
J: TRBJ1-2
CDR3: SARVAPMGAWYGYT

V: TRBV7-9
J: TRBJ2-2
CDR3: ASSQDYANTGELF

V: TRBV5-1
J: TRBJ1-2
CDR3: ASSLGQSNYGYT

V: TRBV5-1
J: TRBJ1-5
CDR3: ASSLEGTRDQPQH

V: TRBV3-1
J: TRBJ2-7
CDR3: ASSQDGKGTHEQY

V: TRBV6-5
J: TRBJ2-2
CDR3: ASSSGGGGEAGELF

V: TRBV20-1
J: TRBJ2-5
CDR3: SARDPGTSKETQY

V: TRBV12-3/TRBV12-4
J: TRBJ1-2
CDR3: ASLSPRGSYGYT

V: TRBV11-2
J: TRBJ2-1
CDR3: ASSSPTSGGFSYNEQF

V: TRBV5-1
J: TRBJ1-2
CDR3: ASSFGPEGGNGYT

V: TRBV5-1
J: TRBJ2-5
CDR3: ASSRYKETQY

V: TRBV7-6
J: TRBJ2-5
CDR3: ASSLDRGVQETQY

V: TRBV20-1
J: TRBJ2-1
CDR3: SAWGLSSYNEQF

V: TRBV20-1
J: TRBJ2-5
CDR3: SARKTSGGLETQY

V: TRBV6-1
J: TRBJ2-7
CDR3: ASNSVLHYEQY

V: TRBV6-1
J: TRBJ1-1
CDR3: ASSPLQSGGLKTEAF

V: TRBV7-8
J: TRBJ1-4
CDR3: ASSSRGQGSEKLF

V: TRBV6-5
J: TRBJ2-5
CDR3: ASSYSAGGPETQY

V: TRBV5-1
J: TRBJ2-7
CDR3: ASSLAEREGHIFYEQY

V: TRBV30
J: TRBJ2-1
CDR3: AWSRQGEEQF

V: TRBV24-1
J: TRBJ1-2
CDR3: ATSDGTGSPYGYT

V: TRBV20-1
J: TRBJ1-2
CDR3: SALQGNYGYT

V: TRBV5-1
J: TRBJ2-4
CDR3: ASSGGQGANFGIAKNIQY

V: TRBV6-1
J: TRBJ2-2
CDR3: ASSLLAESNTGELF

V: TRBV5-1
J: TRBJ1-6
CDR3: ASSLGIAGGESPLH

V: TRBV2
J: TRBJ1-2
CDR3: ASSGRSYGYT

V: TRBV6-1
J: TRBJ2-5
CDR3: ASSRQGLMGETQY

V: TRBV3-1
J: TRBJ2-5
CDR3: ASSQDSGQETQY

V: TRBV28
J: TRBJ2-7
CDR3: ASSAPFQGRSEQY

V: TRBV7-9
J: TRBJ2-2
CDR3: ASGESLNTGELF

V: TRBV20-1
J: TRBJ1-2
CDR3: SAKNTGTATYGYT

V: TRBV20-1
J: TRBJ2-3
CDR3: SARRSGSGTDTQY

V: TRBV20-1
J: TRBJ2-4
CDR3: SAEQGALAKNIQY

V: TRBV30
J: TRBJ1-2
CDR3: AWSAGQGYGYT

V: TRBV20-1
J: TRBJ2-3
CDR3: SARSGTSGGKNTDTQY

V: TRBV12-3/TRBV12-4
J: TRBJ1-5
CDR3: ASSPGGTNQPQH

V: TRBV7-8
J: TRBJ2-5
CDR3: ASSLRGEETQY